This T cell receptor (beta chain) was profiled in a study of siplizumab effects on memory and regulatory T cells. Only in-frame clones appear in the TCRdb table, and some are missing; sequencing was by immunoSEQ multiplex PCR. The sample consists of tens of thousands of clones, 90% to 97% of them appearing once. Study-wide findings and caveats: For siplizumab cultures, the suppressive function of their proliferating Tregs was not confirmed. No assignable naive or memory phenotype existed for roughly 75-97% of proliferating CD4+ or CD8+ clones. It seemed that naive T cells were more diverse than memory cells and were major contributors to the alloresponse.

Notes on this clone: Antigen specificity is unknown.

Sequenced unstimulated subsets in a few donor pairs: CD4+ naive, CD4+ memory, CD8+ naive, CD8+ effector memory, CD8+ TEMRA. Trimming stripped 6 bases from V and 5 bases from J, with 14 bases between. Germline CDR1 reads SGHTA; CDR2 reads FQGNSA. The CDR3 consists of 13 residues. The rearrangement uses TRBV7-2 and TRBJ2-7, with D possibly being TRBD2 (6 bases). The sample consisted of naive CD8+ T cells sorted from blood. The origin of this receptor is a human donor in good health. The CDR3 region is CASRLVAGNEQYF. CDR3 sequence (DNA): TGTGCCAGCAGACTAGTCGCGGGGAACGAGCAGTACTTC.